This TCR beta chain is from a study of cytomegalovirus exposure and HLA in healthy donors (dated by TCRdb to about 2017). General notes on the study: In an earlier analysis of approximately 640 of the donors, 250 to 300 Gb of sequence data and 117 million unique TCR beta sequences from about 190 million T cells were reported. Roughly 320 gigabases of sequencing data and 70 million to 100 million unique TCR sequences made up an early release that covered fewer than 650 HLA-typed donors. Of the roughly 400 genotyped donors, around 81% fell in the genetic ancestry cluster associated with self-reported Caucasian donors. The aim of the study was to test whether cataloging public T cell receptors could identify signatures of past pathogen exposure. The T cell repertoires of some 700 subjects were profiled by immunosequencing and related to cytomegalovirus serostatus. Besides the first cohort of roughly 640 subjects, a separate validation cohort made up of some 110 different subjects was used. To predict cytomegalovirus infection status, the study combined high-throughput TCR immunosequencing, statistical association of individual TCRs with disease status, and machine learning. In a later analysis, previously published TCR beta repertoires from several hundred donors were re-analyzed and high-resolution HLA genotyping was added so that TCR occurrence patterns could be studied. Rather than using new phenotypic data, the later analysis identified candidate immune exposures from TCR beta sequences and from how often those sequences occurred across donors. An earlier analysis of around 580 of the donors used high-throughput TCR beta sequencing to judge whether each TCR beta V gene segment behaved as functional or pseudogenic. Alongside the repertoire data, information on donor age, sex, ethnicity and CMV serostatus was compiled. A later genetic analysis took genome-wide SNP genotypes for about three fifths of the 666 donors and used that subset as a discovery cohort. All discovery cohort repertoires had been generated on a single sequencing platform. Class I and class II HLA loci were covered by the typing at four-digit resolution. The number of typed donors differed by locus: roughly 629-640 for A, B, C, DRB1 and DQB1; some 500 for DQA1; around 610 for DPA1; and some 470 for DPB1. Because of strong linkage in the cohort, roughly five DR-DQ haplotypes were treated as single units for association and clustering. On average, 235,054 unique TCR beta nucleotide sequences were sequenced per donor among about 400 genotyped donors of the cohort, with roughly 18% of those sequences being non-productive.

Summary of the overall study and its limitations: When HLA alleles, especially DR and DQ, strongly co-occurred, attributing TCR associations to individual alleles was difficult. A cluster of highly shared sequence variants was judged likely to represent a technical artifact of the sequencing pipeline. Compared with the roughly 700-donor mean, donors in an Asian-associated ancestry cluster had fewer N-insertions in productive TCRs, according to a later genetic analysis. The only immune exposure information available for the cohort was CMV serostatus. The authors suggested that the approach could potentially be extended to other disease states and immunological phenotypes. Because HLA typing was unavailable for some donors at each locus, only the typed subset was used in association tests. In this cohort, only TCR beta chains were sequenced, and detectable features were limited by the absence of alpha or paired-chain data. A later analysis associated some 17,000 TCR beta sequences with specific HLA alleles at a false discovery rate of 0.05. In the study, approximately 160 TCR beta chains were listed as associated with cytomegalovirus. Roughly uniform sequencing depth across donors was assumed in presence/absence analyses, although this assumption may not hold. Approximately 18 rarely observed V segments, including chromosome 9 orphons, were excluded from the earlier analysis of several hundred of the donors because counts were too low. A later analysis found that most CMV-associated TCR beta chains appeared HLA-restricted, with HLA associations seemingly driven largely by CMV exposure. Cytomegalovirus status was reported to be diagnosed by the classifier with high specificity and sensitivity in both the original and validation cohorts. Because the 87-base-pair reads could not distinguish some IMGT-functional V segments, including TRBV6-2 and TRBV6-3, those segments were excluded. Most TCR sequences were seen in very few donors, while some public TCRs were found in many individuals. According to a later analysis, TCR association rates differed among HLA loci, with DRB1 alleles showing the most associated TCRs and HLA-C alleles showing the fewest. In a later genetic analysis, a missense DCLRE1C variant was associated with V-gene and J-gene trimming of TCR beta chains, and the association was replicated in an independent cohort. An earlier analysis of several hundred of the donors showed that most TCR beta V segments appeared in productive rearrangements either about 87% or about 30% of the time, which broadly matched IMGT annotations. Three of the identified cytomegalovirus-associated TCR beta chains were confirmed in vitro to be specific for cytomegalovirus antigens. A further reported finding was that TCR beta sequences accurately predicted the HLA-A and HLA-B alleles for most subjects in the first cohort. Correlated functional status among segregating V segments might reflect linkage disequilibrium, but an unknown experimental factor could not be ruled out. Compared with equally common non-associated chains, HLA-associated TCR beta chains in a later analysis were more clonally expanded and had lower generation probabilities. A later analysis reported that several top co-occurrence clusters appeared linked to parvovirus B19, influenza, CMV and Epstein-Barr virus.

About this clone: Its antigen is still unknown. No clone much larger than this one lies a single base away; base qualities are absent.

From cysteine to phenylalanine, the CDR3 is 14 amino acids long. The CDR3 DNA has 42 bases and is translated from base 1. V and J lose 1 base and 7 bases, and a span of 10 bases separates them. The germline V gene encodes CDR1 MGHRA and CDR2 YSYEKL. Libraries were made using the immunoSEQ multiplex PCR assay. A mixture of 60 forward primers for TCR Vbeta segments and 13 reverse primers for TCR Jbeta segments was used in the multiplex PCR. Amplification of the CDR3 region of rearranged TCR beta genes was performed with a multiplex PCR assay on genomic DNA. The Illumina HiSeq System was used to sequence the amplified TCR beta libraries as 87-base-pair reads. The authors' pipeline ran thus. A later analysis counted tens of millions of unique TCR beta chains across the roughly 700 repertoires, and around 9.9 million of these chains were shared by at least two donors. To remove PCR and sequencing errors, raw reads were error-corrected and collapsed into unique sequences using a nearest-neighbor algorithm that merged closely related sequences. Alignment of CDR3 sequences to IMGT reference sequences was used to assign V, D and J gene segments. For a sequence to be retained, at least a six-nucleotide match to both a V gene segment and a J gene segment was required. Rearrangements were called productive when the CDR3 lacked stop codons and stayed in frame with V and J; all others were non-productive. Following IMGT convention, CDR3 was defined as the stretch from the second conserved V-encoded cysteine up to the conserved J-encoded phenylalanine. Sequences without an unambiguous match to a single V gene segment were excluded from the earlier analysis of 450 to 750 of the donors. An earlier analysis of several hundred of the donors called V segments functional above 56.7% productive rearrangements and segregating when the between-donor standard deviation exceeded 5%. A statistical classification framework was developed to diagnose cytomegalovirus status using the catalog of TCR beta chain sequences. A later analysis assigned V and J genes by comparing TCR nucleotide sequences with IMGT/GENE-DB human TR gene sequences. A later analysis assigned CDR3 sequences and most-parsimonious VDJ recombination scenarios with the TCRdist pipeline. A later analysis defined each TCR beta chain by its CDR3 amino acid sequence plus V-gene family, and excluded reads lacking a unique V-gene family. As a way to deal with suspected cross-contamination and a sequencing artifact, a later analysis dropped 450 to 700 nucleotide sequences that were highly shared and had low generation probability. In a later analysis, a clonal expansion index was calculated for each public chain from normalized within-repertoire ranks of inferred template counts. A later analysis computed generation probabilities with a VDJ recombination model fitted to out-of-frame rearrangements, and checked the results against IGoR. A later analysis scored TCR-TCR, TCR-HLA and TCR-CMV co-occurrence with hypergeometric tests, applying a repertoire-size bias correction to TCR pairs. False discovery rates were estimated in a later analysis by permuting HLA or CMV assignments 20 times. In a later analysis, co-occurring TCRs were grouped with DBSCAN, and TCRdist sequence similarity was added when clustering was performed within HLA-allele-positive subsets. Co-occurrence clustering excluded repertoires with fewer than 30,000 or more than 120,000 public chains, plus five with anomalous nucleotide sharing. The table was pulled from immuneACCESS by TCRdb, which kept in-frame rearrangements only. Such tables lose some clones; where checked, under half of the loss comes from unresolved V genes, and the rest has no known cause. Clone size and V and J calls were adopted from that table, with D and trimming inferred from the DNA. The sample yields under 200,000 clones; more than 80% were counted once. The top ten hold 2% to 3% of the sample.

The cohort comprised fewer than 700 healthy bone marrow donors. All cohort members were sampled while nominally healthy, although unrecorded immune exposures were likely present. The donor tested CMV seropositive, placing the donor among the 290 or so seropositive members of the cohort. Each donor provided a peripheral blood sample, and peripheral blood mononuclear cells were used for TCR beta sequencing. Genomic DNA extraction from the blood cell samples was performed with the Qiagen DNeasy Blood Extraction Kit. This clonotype was obtained from a woman aged 45-60 years in good health and CMV-seropositive. The sequence joins TRBV4-1 to TRBJ2-2, with TRBD2 perhaps the D gene, on 6 matching bases. Sequencing used PBMCs. The DNA sequence reads TGCGCCAGCAGCCAAGCTCGGGAGAGCGGGGAGCTGTTTTTT. It translates as CASSQARESGELFF.